The rows below give T cell receptor beta chains drawn from one sample of a study of technical replicates of blood from a handful of donors. Produced via immunoSEQ multiplex PCR; TCRdb's table is partial and in-frame only. The sample lists 80,000 to 100,000 clones, 95% occurring once. Sequenced: T cells isolated from PBMCs. The receptors come from a human donor in good health. Both conserved end residues are part of each CDR3. Fields, in order: V gene, J gene, clone size, D gene, CDR3 protein, CDR3 DNA. D genes are given only for firm matches. Not every row has a clone size; where given, it reads once, few, many or a size class.

>TRBV4-1|TRBJ1-4|-|TRBD1
CASSQRVRGNEKLFF
TGCGCCAGCAGCCAACGGGTCAGGGGGAATGAAAAACTGTTTTTT
>TRBV7-9|TRBJ2-1|once|TRBD1
CASSAPGGPGNEQFF
TGTGCCAGCAGCGCTCCAGGGGGCCCCGGAAATGAGCAGTTCTTC
>TRBV2|TRBJ2-1|-|TRBD2
CASKVSSPAGGEQFF
TGTGCCAGCAAGGTTAGCAGCCCGGCGGGGGGGGAGCAGTTCTTC
>TRBV11-2|TRBJ1-1|-|TRBD1
CASSLNRGGAGLRGSFF
TGTGCCAGCAGTCTTAACCGAGGGGGCGCGGGCCTCAGAGGGTCTTTCTTT
>TRBV19|TRBJ1-3|-|-
CASSLGQAKGNTIYF
TGTGCCAGTAGTCTAGGTCAGGCGAAAGGAAACACCATATATTTT
>TRBV2|TRBJ1-2|-|TRBD1
CASSGQGARSNYGYTF
TGTGCCAGCAGTGGACAGGGGGCGCGTTCTAACTATGGCTACACCTTC
>TRBV2|TRBJ2-3|-|-
CASSQRRSTDTQYF
TGTGCCAGCAGTCAGCGGAGGAGCACAGATACGCAGTATTTT
>TRBV29-1|TRBJ2-7|-|-
CSVQESISYEQYF
TGCAGCGTACAGGAATCTATCTCCTACGAGCAGTACTTC
>TRBV5-6|TRBJ1-1|-|TRBD1
CASSLAQGAKVRNTEAFF
TGTGCCAGCAGCTTGGCCCAGGGGGCGAAGGTAAGGAACACTGAAGCTTTCTTT
>TRBV6-5|TRBJ2-3|-|-
CASSYSAGAGDTQYF
TGTGCCAGCAGTTACTCGGCAGGGGCTGGAGATACGCAGTATTTT
>TRBV7-9|TRBJ1-4|once|-
CASSLGGGEMFF
TGTGCCAGCAGCTTAGGAGGAGGGGAGATGTTTTTT
>TRBV11-1|TRBJ1-1|-|TRBD1
CASSWSRDRRSEAFF
TGTGCCAGCAGCTGGTCCCGGGACAGGAGGAGTGAAGCTTTCTTT
>TRBV4-1|TRBJ1-2|-|-
CASSHRQRQRDGYTF
TGCGCCAGCAGCCACCGACAGCGCCAAAGGGATGGCTACACCTTC
>TRBV5-1|TRBJ1-1|-|-
CASGPGTMNTEAFF
TGCGCCAGCGGACCCGGGACTATGAACACTGAAGCTTTCTTT
>TRBV28|TRBJ1-2|-|TRBD1
CASRISGTEGGYTF
TGTGCCAGCAGGATTTCCGGGACAGAGGGGGGCTACACCTTC
>TRBV19|TRBJ1-2|once|-
CASGGLEARYGYTF
TGTGCCAGCGGGGGTTTGGAAGCTCGTTATGGCTACACCTTC
>TRBV29-1|TRBJ2-7|-|TRBD2
CSVEDRAGGPLYEQYF
TGCAGCGTTGAAGATCGAGCGGGAGGACCTCTCTACGAGCAGTACTTC
>TRBV6-5|TRBJ1-1|-|-
CASSYGRYTEAFF
TGTGCCAGCAGTTACGGCAGATACACTGAAGCTTTCTTT